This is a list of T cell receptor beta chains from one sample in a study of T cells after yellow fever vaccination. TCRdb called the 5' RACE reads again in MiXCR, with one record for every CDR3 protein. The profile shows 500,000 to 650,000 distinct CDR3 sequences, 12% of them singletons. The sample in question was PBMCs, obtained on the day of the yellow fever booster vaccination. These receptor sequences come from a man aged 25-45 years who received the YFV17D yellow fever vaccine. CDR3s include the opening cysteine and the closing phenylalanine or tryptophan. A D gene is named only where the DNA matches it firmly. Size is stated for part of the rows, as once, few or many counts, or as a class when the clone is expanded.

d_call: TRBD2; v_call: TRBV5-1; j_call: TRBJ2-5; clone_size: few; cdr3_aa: CASSEGLTQETQYF; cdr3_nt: TGCGCCAGCAGCGAGGGACTAACGCAAGAGACCCAGTACTTC
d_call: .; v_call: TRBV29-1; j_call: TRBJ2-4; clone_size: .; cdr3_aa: CSVETGSGVNIQYF; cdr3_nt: TGCAGCGTTGAGACTGGGTCAGGGGTAAACATTCAGTACTTC
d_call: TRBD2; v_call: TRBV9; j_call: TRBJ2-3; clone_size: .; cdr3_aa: CASSSTPSGSTDTQYF; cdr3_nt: TGTGCCAGCAGCTCAACACCTAGCGGTAGCACAGATACGCAGTATTTT
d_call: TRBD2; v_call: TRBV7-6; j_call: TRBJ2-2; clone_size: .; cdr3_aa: CASSLDSGRAGELFF; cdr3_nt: TGTGCCAGCAGCTTGGATAGCGGGAGGGCCGGGGAGCTGTTTTTT
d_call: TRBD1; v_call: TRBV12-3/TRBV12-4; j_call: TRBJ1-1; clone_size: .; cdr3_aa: CASSPGGRNTEAFF; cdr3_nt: TGTGCCAGCAGTCCAGGGGGGCGGAACACTGAAGCTTTCTTT
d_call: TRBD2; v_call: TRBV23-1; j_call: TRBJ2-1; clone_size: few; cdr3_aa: CASSHRISGSDNEQFF; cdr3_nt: TGCGCCAGCAGTCATAGAATTAGCGGGAGTGACAATGAGCAGTTCTTC
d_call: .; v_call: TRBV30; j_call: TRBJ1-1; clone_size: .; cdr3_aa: CAWTLRGSGTEAFF; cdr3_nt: TGTGCCTGGACATTAAGGGGTTCGGGCACTGAAGCTTTCTTT
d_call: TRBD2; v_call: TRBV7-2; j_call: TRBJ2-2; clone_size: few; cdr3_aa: CASSFGTSGTGELFF; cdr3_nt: TGTGCCAGCAGCTTCGGGACTAGCGGGACCGGGGAGCTGTTTTTT
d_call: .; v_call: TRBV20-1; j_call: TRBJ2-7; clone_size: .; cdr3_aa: CSAGGARTGIGEQYF; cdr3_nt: TGCAGTGCCGGCGGGGCTAGGACAGGAATAGGGGAGCAGTACTTC
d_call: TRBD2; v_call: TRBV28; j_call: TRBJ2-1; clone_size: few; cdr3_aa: CASSPPSGNYNEQFF; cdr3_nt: TGTGCCAGCAGCCCGCCTAGCGGAAATTACAATGAGCAGTTCTTC
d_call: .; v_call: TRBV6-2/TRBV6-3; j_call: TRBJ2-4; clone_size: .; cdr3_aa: CASSYRGAGNIQYF; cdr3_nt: TGTGCCAGCAGTTACAGGGGAGCCGGAAACATTCAGTACTTC
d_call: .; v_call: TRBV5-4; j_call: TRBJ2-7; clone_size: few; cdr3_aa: CASSLGVSDSEQYF; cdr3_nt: TGTGCCAGCAGCTTGGGGGTTAGCGATTCCGAGCAGTACTTC
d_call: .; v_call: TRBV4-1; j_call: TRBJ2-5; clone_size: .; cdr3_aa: CASSQDLGQPETQYF; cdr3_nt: TGCGCCAGCAGCCAAGATCTAGGACAGCCGGAGACCCAGTACTTC
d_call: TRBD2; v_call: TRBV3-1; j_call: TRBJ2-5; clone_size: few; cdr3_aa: CASRSLAGAEGGQYF; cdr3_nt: TGTGCCAGCAGATCCCTAGCGGGAGCGGAGGGGGGCCAGTACTTC
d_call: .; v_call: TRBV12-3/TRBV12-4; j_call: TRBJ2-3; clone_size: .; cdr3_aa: CASLSASSTDTQYF; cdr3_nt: TGTGCCAGCCTCTCCGCAAGTAGCACAGATACGCAGTATTTT
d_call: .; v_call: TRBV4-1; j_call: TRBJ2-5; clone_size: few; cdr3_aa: CASSHDRFGGNWYQETQYF; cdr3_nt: TGCGCCAGCAGCCACGATCGGTTTGGCGGGAATTGGTACCAAGAGACCCAGTACTTC
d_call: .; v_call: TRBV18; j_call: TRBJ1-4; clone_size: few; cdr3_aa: CASSPGTAEEKLFF; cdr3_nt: TGTGCCAGCTCACCTGGGACGGCGGAGGAAAAACTGTTTTTT
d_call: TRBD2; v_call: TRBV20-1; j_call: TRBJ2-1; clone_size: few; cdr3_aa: CSAISREAPNEQFF; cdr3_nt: TGCAGTGCCATCTCGCGGGAGGCACCCAATGAGCAGTTCTTC
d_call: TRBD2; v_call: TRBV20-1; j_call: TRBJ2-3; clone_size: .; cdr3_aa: CSARGRVAGEGTDTQYF; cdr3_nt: TGCAGTGCTAGGGGTAGGGTAGCGGGAGAGGGCACAGATACGCAGTATTTT
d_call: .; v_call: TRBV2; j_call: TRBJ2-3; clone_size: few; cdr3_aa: CASVWTGTDTQYF; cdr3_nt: TGTGCCAGCGTATGGACAGGCACAGATACGCAGTATTTT
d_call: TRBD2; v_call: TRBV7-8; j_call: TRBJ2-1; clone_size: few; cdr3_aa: CASSWSGTLYNEQFF; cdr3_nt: TGTGCCAGCAGCTGGAGCGGGACGCTCTACAATGAGCAGTTCTTC
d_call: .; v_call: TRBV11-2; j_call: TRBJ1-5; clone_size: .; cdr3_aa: CASSLGQTLNQPQHF; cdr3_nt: TGTGCCAGCAGCTTAGGACAGACTCTGAATCAGCCCCAGCATTTT
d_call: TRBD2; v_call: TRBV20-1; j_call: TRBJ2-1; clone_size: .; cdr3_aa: CSARDVPQAGGGWNEQFF; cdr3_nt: TGCAGTGCTAGAGATGTTCCTCAAGCGGGAGGAGGTTGGAATGAGCAGTTCTTC
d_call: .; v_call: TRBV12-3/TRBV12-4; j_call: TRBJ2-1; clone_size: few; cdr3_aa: CASSLKRGNEQFF; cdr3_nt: TGTGCCAGCAGTTTAAAGAGAGGGAATGAGCAGTTCTTC
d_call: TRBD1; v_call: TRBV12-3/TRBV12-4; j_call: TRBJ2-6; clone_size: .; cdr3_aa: CASTMLQGAGANVLTF; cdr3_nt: TGTGCCAGCACCATGCTACAGGGGGCTGGGGCCAACGTCCTGACTTTC
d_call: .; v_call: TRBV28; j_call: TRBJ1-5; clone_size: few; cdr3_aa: CASSFQGLNQPQHF; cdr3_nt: TGTGCCAGCAGTTTTCAAGGCCTCAATCAGCCCCAGCATTTT
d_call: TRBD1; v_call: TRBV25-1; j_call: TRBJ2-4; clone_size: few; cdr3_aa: CASSDLGQELAKNIQYF; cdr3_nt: TGTGCCAGCAGTGATCTAGGACAGGAGCTAGCCAAAAACATTCAGTACTTC
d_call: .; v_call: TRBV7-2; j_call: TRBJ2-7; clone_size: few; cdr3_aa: CASSHGLYEQYF; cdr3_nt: TGTGCCAGCAGCCATGGACTCTACGAGCAGTACTTC
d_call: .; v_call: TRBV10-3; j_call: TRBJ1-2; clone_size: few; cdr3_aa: CASKAGTLYGYTF; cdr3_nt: TGTGCCTCCAAGGCGGGGACGCTCTATGGCTACACCTTC
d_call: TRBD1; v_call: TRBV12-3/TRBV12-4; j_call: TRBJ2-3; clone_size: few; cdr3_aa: CASSRDRAVGTQYF; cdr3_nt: TGTGCCAGCAGCCGAGACAGGGCCGTAGGTACGCAGTATTTT
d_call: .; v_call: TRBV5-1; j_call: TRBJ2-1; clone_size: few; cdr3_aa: CASSFRDWGYEQFF; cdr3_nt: TGCGCCAGCAGCTTCCGGGATTGGGGGTATGAGCAGTTCTTC
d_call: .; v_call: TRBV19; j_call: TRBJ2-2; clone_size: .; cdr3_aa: CASSIPLGSGNTGELFF; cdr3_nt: TGTGCCAGTAGTATCCCCCTGGGTTCCGGGAACACCGGGGAGCTGTTTTTT
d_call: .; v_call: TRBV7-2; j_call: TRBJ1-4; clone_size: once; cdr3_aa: CASSLPQEYNEKLFF; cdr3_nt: TGTGCCAGCAGCCTTCCACAGGAGTATAATGAAAAACTGTTTTTT
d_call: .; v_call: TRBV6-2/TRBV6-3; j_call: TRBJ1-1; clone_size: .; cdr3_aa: CASIDSPSTEAFF; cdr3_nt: TGTGCCAGCATAGACAGCCCCTCCACTGAAGCTTTCTTT
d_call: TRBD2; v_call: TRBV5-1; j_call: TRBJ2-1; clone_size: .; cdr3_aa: CASSVGLAGYNEQFF; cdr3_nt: TGCGCCAGCAGCGTGGGACTAGCGGGCTACAATGAGCAGTTCTTC
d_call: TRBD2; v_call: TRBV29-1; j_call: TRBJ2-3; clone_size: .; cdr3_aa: CSVTAGVDTQYF; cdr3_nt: TGCAGCGTCACAGCGGGAGTGGATACGCAGTATTTT
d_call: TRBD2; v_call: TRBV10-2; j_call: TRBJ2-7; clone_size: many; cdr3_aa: CASSESYGRTKGEQYF; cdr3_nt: TGCGCCAGCAGTGAGTCGTACGGGAGGACCAAAGGCGAGCAGTACTTC
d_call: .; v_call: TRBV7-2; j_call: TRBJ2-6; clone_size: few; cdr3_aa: CASSLARNSGANVLTF; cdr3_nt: TGTGCCAGCAGCTTAGCTCGTAACTCTGGGGCCAACGTCCTGACTTTC
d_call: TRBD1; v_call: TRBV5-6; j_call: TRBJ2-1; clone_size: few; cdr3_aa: CASSPAPGGSSYNEQFF; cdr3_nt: TGTGCCAGCAGTCCCGCCCCAGGGGGAAGCTCCTACAATGAGCAGTTCTTC
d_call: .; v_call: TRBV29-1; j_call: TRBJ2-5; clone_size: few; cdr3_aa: CSVVRKERQETQYF; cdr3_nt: TGCAGCGTTGTCCGGAAGGAAAGGCAAGAGACCCAGTACTTC
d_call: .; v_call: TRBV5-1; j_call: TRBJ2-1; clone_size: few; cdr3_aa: CASSIQNNEQFF; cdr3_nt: TGCGCCAGCAGCATACAAAACAATGAGCAGTTCTTC
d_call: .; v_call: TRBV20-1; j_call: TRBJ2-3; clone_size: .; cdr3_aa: CSVRDPITDTQYF; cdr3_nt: TGCAGCGTCCGGGACCCGATCACAGATACGCAGTATTTT